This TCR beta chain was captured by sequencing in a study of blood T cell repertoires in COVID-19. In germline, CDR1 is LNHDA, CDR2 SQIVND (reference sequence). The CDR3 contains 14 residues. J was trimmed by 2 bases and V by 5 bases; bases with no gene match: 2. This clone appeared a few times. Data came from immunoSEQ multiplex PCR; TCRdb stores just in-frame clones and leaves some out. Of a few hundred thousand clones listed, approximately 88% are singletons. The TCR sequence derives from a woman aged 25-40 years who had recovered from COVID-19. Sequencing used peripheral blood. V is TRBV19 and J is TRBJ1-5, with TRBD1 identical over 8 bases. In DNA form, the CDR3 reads TGTGCCAGTAGTGTACAGGGGGGCAATCAGCCCCAGCATTTT. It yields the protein CASSVQGGNQPQHF.